A selection of T cell receptor beta chains follows, all from one sample in a study of shared clonotypes between healthy human individuals. Produced via immunoSEQ multiplex PCR; TCRdb's table is partial and in-frame only. The repertoire includes roughly 1 million clones, roughly 75% of them detected once, and about 1.5% sits in the top ten. Sequenced input: memory CD4+ T cells sorted from blood. The source is a man between 18 and 29 years old in good health. CDR3s include the opening cysteine and the closing phenylalanine or tryptophan. A D gene is named only where the DNA matches it firmly. Not every row has a clone size; where given, it reads once, few, many or a size class.

TRBJ1-2,NA,NA,TRBV29-1,TGCAGCGTCCCAGGATTGAACTATGGCTACACCTTC,CSVPGLNYGYTF
TRBJ1-4,NA,NA,TRBV15,TGTGCCACCAGCGGACTCCGAAGGGACGGGGATGAAAAACTGTTTTTT,CATSGLRRDGDEKLFF
TRBJ2-7,NA,NA,TRBV7-2,TGTGCCAGCACCCACCCCCAGGCCTACGAGCAGTACTTC,CASTHPQAYEQYF
TRBJ1-3,NA,TRBD1,TRBV28,TGTGCCAGCAGTGGGACAGGTACTGGAAACACCATATATTTT,CASSGTGTGNTIYF
TRBJ1-1,once,NA,TRBV4-3,TGCGCCAGCAGCCAAGATGGGGGGGGTCGGGAAGCTTTCTTT,CASSQDGGGREAFF
TRBJ2-5,NA,TRBD1,TRBV6-5,TGTGCCAGCAGTTTCGGACAGGGGGTCCAGTACTTC,CASSFGQGVQYF
TRBJ1-3,NA,TRBD1,TRBV19,TGTGCCAGTAGCTCCTTAACCGGGACAGGCACTGGAAACACCATATATTTT,CASSSLTGTGTGNTIYF
TRBJ2-7,NA,TRBD1,TRBV7-8,TGTGCCAGCAGCTTATTGGACAGGGCATACGAGCAGTACTTC,CASSLLDRAYEQYF
TRBJ2-5,once,NA,TRBV7-2,TGTGCCAGCAGCTTAAGTCGGCTTTCTGGGGGGGAGACCCAGTACTTC,CASSLSRLSGGETQYF
TRBJ1-3,NA,NA,TRBV7-2,TGTGCCAGCAGCTTAGCGCTGGGGCCAGGAAACACCATATATTTT,CASSLALGPGNTIYF
TRBJ1-2,NA,NA,TRBV28,TGTGCCAGCACAAGAGGGAGATATGGCTACACCTTC,CASTRGRYGYTF
TRBJ2-7,once,TRBD2,TRBV4-3,TGCGCCAGCAGCCAAGATCTGAGTAGCGGGTCCTACGAGCAGTACTTC,CASSQDLSSGSYEQYF
TRBJ2-1,NA,NA,TRBV11-1,TGTGCCAGCAGCCTCCCCTCCGACAGGAGTGAGCAGTTCTTC,CASSLPSDRSEQFF
TRBJ1-2,few,TRBD1,TRBV9,TGTGCCAGCAGCGTAGCTCCCGGGACAGGGTATGGCTACACCTTC,CASSVAPGTGYGYTF
TRBJ2-3,NA,NA,TRBV13,TGTGCCAGCAGCTTAGGGGCTTGGACTCGGGTCTTCATTAGCACAGATACGCAGTATTTT,CASSLGAWTRVFISTDTQYF
TRBJ1-3,NA,NA,TRBV10-3,TGTGCCATCACCGTCGACGCCTTCTCTGGAAACACCATATATTTT,CAITVDAFSGNTIYF
TRBJ2-5,NA,TRBD1,TRBV10-3,TGTGCCATCAGTGACCGCGGACAGGGCACGGAGACCCAGTACTTC,CAISDRGQGTETQYF
TRBJ2-7,many,NA,TRBV18,TGTGCCAGCTCACCAAGACCAGGTACTGACGAGCAGTACTTC,CASSPRPGTDEQYF